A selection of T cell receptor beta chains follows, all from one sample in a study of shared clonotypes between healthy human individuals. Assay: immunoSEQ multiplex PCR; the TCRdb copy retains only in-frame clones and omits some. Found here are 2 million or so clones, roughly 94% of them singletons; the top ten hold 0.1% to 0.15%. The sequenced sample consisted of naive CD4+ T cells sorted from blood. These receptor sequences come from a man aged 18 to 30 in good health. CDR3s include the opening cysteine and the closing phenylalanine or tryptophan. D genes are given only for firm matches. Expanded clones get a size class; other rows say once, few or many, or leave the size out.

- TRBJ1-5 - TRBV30 TGTGCCTGGAATGAGGTACCCACAAATCAGCCCCAGCATTTT CAWNEVPTNQPQHF
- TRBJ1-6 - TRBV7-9 TGTGCCAGCAGCTTTGAAGGGAGCTATAATTCACCCCTCCACTTT CASSFEGSYNSPLHF
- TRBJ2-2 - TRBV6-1 TGTGTCAGCACCTCCCCCCTTAACACCGGGGAGCTGTTTTTT CVSTSPLNTGELFF
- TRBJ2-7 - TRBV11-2 TGTGCCAGCAGTTACTCCTACGAGCAGTACTTC CASSYSYEQYF
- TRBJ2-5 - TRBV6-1 TGTGCCAGCAGACTGGAAGAGACCCAGTACTTC CASRLEETQYF
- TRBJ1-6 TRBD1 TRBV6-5 TGTGCCAGCGGACAGGGTGATTCACCCCTCCACTTT CASGQGDSPLHF
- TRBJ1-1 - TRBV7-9 TGTGCCAGCAGCTGGAGCGGGGGACTGAACACTGAAGCTTTCTTT CASSWSGGLNTEAFF
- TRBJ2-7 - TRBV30 TGTGCCTGGACAAGGGGGGTCTACGAGCAGTACTTC CAWTRGVYEQYF
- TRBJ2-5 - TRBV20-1 TGCAGTGCGGGCCCTGAAGAGACCCAGTACTTC CSAGPEETQYF
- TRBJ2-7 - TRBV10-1 TGCGCCAGCAGTGAGGGGTCGGTGGAGCAGTACTTC CASSEGSVEQYF
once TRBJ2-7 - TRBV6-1 TGTGCCAGCACCTTCACGGGCTCCTACGAGCAGTACTTC CASTFTGSYEQYF
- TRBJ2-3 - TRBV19 TGTGCCAGTAGTATACGCGCAGATACGCAGTATTTT CASSIRADTQYF
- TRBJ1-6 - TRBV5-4 TGTGCCAGCAGCCAGACAGGACCTTATAATTCACCCCTCCACTTT CASSQTGPYNSPLHF
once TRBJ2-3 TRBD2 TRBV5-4 TGTGCCAGCAGCTTGCTTCCTAGCGGGGGTACAGATACGCAGTATTTT CASSLLPSGGTDTQYF
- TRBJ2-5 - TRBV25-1 TGTGCCAGCAGTGATAACGGGCCGAGAGAGACCCAGTACTTC CASSDNGPRETQYF
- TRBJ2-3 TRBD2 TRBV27 TGTGCCACCCAGTCGGGACTAGCGGGAGTAAAGAGAGATACGCAGTATTTT CATQSGLAGVKRDTQYF
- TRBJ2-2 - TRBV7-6 TGTGCCAGCAGCTTAGACCTTGGACAGAAGAACACCGGGGAGCTGTTTTTT CASSLDLGQKNTGELFF
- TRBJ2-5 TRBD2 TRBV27 TGTGCCAGCAGTCGGACTAGCGGGAGTTGGGAGACCCAGTACTTC CASSRTSGSWETQYF
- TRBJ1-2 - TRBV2 TGTGCCAGCAGTGAAGACTATGGCTACACCTTC CASSEDYGYTF
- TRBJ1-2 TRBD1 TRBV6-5 TGTGCCAGCAGATGGGACAGGGGAAGTCCAGGCTACACCTTC CASRWDRGSPGYTF
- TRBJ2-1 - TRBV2 TGTGCCAGCAGTGTTAACGGTAGGAATGAGCAGTTCTTC CASSVNGRNEQFF
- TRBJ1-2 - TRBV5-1 TGCGCCAGCAGCTTGGGAGCTGGGCAGGGGCGGTATTCTAACTATGGCTACACCTTC CASSLGAGQGRYSNYGYTF
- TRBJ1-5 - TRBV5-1 TGCGCCAGCAGCTTGGAGGGTGTGGGCAATCAGCCCCAGCATTTT CASSLEGVGNQPQHF
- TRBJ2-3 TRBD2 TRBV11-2 TGTGCCAGCAGCTTAGTGGCTAGCGGGAGATGGTTTGCAGATACGCAGTATTTT CASSLVASGRWFADTQYF
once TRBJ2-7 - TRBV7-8 TGTGCCAGCAGCTTGGCAGGCGAGCGATTCGAGCAGTACTTC CASSLAGERFEQYF
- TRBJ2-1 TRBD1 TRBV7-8 TGTGCCAGCAGCGGGACAGGGTTCAATGAGCAGTTCTTC CASSGTGFNEQFF
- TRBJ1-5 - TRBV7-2 TGTGCCAGCAGCAGGCCCGGGACAATGGTTCAGCCCCAGCATTTT CASSRPGTMVQPQHF
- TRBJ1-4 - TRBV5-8 TGTGCCAGCAGCTTGGGGTTACAGGGAGGGGATGAAAAACTGTTTTTT CASSLGLQGGDEKLFF
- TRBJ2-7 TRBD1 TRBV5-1 TGCGCCAGCAGTCTGTCCGGGACAGGGGGCGATGAGCAGTACTTC CASSLSGTGGDEQYF
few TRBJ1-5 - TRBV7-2 TGTGCCAGCAGCTTAGACGCGGCAGAGAATCAGCCCCAGCATTTT CASSLDAAENQPQHF
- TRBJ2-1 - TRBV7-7 TGTGCTAGCAGCTTAGACCGGCCCGGGGGGCGAGATGAGCAGTTCTTC CASSLDRPGGRDEQFF
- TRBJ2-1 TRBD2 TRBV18 TGTGCCAGCTCACCGGGACTAGCGGGGGCCCGTGAGCAGTTCTTC CASSPGLAGAREQFF
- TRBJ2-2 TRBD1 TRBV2 TGTGCCAGCAGTAGGGACAGGGAGTGGGCCGGGGAGCTGTTTTTT CASSRDREWAGELFF
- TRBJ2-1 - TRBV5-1 TGCGCCAGCAGCTCTTCCGGGACTTCATACAATGAGCAGTTCTTC CASSSSGTSYNEQFF
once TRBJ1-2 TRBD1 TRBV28 TGTGCCAGCAGTTCACTAAGCCGACAGGGATTCGGCGGCTACACCTTC CASSSLSRQGFGGYTF
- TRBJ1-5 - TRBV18 TGTGCCAGCTCACCACCGAACGGTCAGCCCCAGCATTTT CASSPPNGQPQHF
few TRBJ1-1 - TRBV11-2 TGTGCCAGCAGCGCAGGGATTGGCACTGAAGCTTTCTTT CASSAGIGTEAFF
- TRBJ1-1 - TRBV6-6 TGTGCCAGCACCCCTGGGGTGAACACTGAAGCTTTCTTT CASTPGVNTEAFF
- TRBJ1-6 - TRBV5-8 TGTGCCAGCAGCTTGACAAGCTCCTATAATTCACCCCTCCACTTT CASSLTSSYNSPLHF
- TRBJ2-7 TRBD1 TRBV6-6 TGTGCCAGCAGTTACTCGGACAGGGTAATCTACGAGCAGTACTTC CASSYSDRVIYEQYF
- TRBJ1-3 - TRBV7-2 TGTGCCAGCAGTCCGGGAGGGGCTTCTGGAAACACCATATATTTT CASSPGGASGNTIYF
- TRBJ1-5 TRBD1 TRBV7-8 TGTGCCAGCAGCTTAGCGTTGGGGGACAGGGGTAATCAGCCCCAGCATTTT CASSLALGDRGNQPQHF
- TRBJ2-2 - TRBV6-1 TGTGCCAGCAATTTTAGACAGTCAGTCACCGGGGAGCTGTTTTTT CASNFRQSVTGELFF
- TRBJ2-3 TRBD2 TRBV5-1 TGCGCCAGCAGCTTGGTAGCGGGAACCTCCACAGATACGCAGTATTTT CASSLVAGTSTDTQYF
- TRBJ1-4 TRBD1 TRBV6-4 TGTGCCAGGGGGGACAGGGACAGGGAGGGAAAACTGTTTTTT CARGDRDREGKLFF
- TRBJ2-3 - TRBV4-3 TGCGCCAGCAGCCCACAGGGACACACAGATACGCAGTATTTT CASSPQGHTDTQYF
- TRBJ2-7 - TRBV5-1 TGCGCCAGCAGGTTACTCCTAACGGGCGAGCAGTACTTC CASRLLLTGEQYF
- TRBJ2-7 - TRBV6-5 TGTGCCAGCAGCCGTCATGGCGAGCAGTACTTC CASSRHGEQYF
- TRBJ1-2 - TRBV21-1 TGTGCCGGCGGGTATCCGGGACGGGAACCGACCTGCTATGGCTACACCTTC CAGGYPGREPTCYGYTF
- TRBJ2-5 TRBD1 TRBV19 TGTGCCAGTAGCAGTAACAGGGGTAGCGAGACCCAGTACTTC CASSSNRGSETQYF
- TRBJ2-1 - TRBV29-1 TGCAGCGTTGAAGAAGGAGGCAGGGGCGCTGGTGAGCAGTTCTTC CSVEEGGRGAGEQFF
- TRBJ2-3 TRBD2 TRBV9 TGTGCCAGCAGCTATCCGGGACTAGCCACCACAGATACGCAGTATTTT CASSYPGLATTDTQYF
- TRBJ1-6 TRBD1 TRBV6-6 TGTGCCAGCAGACCTACAGGGGGCTCCTATAATTCACCCCTCCACTTT CASRPTGGSYNSPLHF
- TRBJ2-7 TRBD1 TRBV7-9 TGTGCCAGCAGCTTAGCGACAGGGGGCCCTAACGAGCAGTACTTC CASSLATGGPNEQYF
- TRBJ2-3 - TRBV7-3 TGTGCCAGCAGCTTCGGTAAAGATACGCAGTATTTT CASSFGKDTQYF